The present entry profiles one TCR beta chain with its context. Its antigen is as yet unknown. Researchers ran immunoSEQ v3.0 at survey level. Using immunoSEQ multiplex PCR, the repertoire was profiled, and TCRdb retains in-frame clones only, with some absent. The repertoire holds about 25,000 clones, with 79% as singletons. CDR3 length: 12 residues. The J segment lost 7 bases and the V segment lost 2 bases, leaving 3 bases of the junction unmatched. Per germline, CDR1 GTSNPN and CDR2 SVGIG (reference sequence). The sample is drawn from a study of long-term antiretroviral therapy in people with HIV. Study outcomes and limitations: Control repertoires displayed wider CDR3 length ranges than the HIV repertoires.

This sequence was found in a woman between 35 and 50 years old with HIV. The source was unsorted PBMCs, collected 1.2 years after starting antiretroviral therapy. The V call is TRBV30, the J call TRBJ2-7; 9 bases align to TRBD1. The CDR3 loop reads CAWSTGGREQYF. CDR3 nucleotides: TGTGCCTGGAGTACAGGGGGCCGAGAGCAGTACTTC.